Following are 20 T cell receptor beta chains from one sample sequenced in a study of T cell responses to AZD1222 COVID-19 vaccine. Sequencing used immunoSEQ multiplex PCR; TCRdb keeps in-frame clones, though not all of them. The sample carries 150,000 to 200,000 clones, approximately 95% recorded once. The sequencing used peripheral blood, collected on day 0 of AZD1222 vaccination. These receptors came from an adult in good health.

V gene TRBV7-2 combines with J gene TRBJ2-1, with TRBD2 matching over 9 bases. Germline CDR1 and CDR2: SGHTA and FQGNSA. V dropped 2 bases and J dropped 4; count of bases not matched to a gene: 3. The CDR3 spans 15 residues. The CDR3 loop reads CASSLSGGLYNEQFF. CDR3 DNA: TGTGCCAGCAGCTTAAGCGGGGGGCTGTACAATGAGCAGTTCTTC.

The V gene is TRBV19, the J gene TRBJ2-1, with 7 bases fitting TRBD2. The CDR3 totals 16 residues. V was pared by 8 bases and J by 0 bases, with 10 bases of the junction left unmatched. CDR1 is LNHDA and CDR2 is SQIVND in the germline V gene (reference sequence). The CDR3: CASLAGDTFSYNEQFF. In DNA, the CDR3 is TGTGCCAGTCTGGCGGGAGATACCTTCTCCTACAATGAGCAGTTCTTC.

The genes are TRBV7-9 and TRBJ2-2; no reliable D call. V was pared by 8 bases and J by 6 bases, with 7 bases between. From germline, CDR1 is SEHNR and CDR2 FQNEAQ (reference sequence). The CDR3 has 11 amino acids. CDR3 region: CASAASGELFF. The CDR3 nucleotides read TGTGCCAGCGCGGCTTCCGGGGAGCTGTTTTTT.

This chain uses TRBV2 with TRBJ2-7; 7 positions agree with TRBD2. Germline V gene lookup returns CDR1 SNHLY and CDR2 FYNNEI. J was trimmed by 3 bases and V by 6 bases; bases with no gene match: 8. The CDR3 totals 14 residues. CDR3 bases: TGTGCCAGCAGCTCCACTAGCGCAAGCTACGAGCAGTACTTC. This codes for CASSSTSASYEQYF.

This chain joins TRBV7-9 and TRBJ1-1; D is uncertain. The CDR3 has 15 amino acids. Per germline, CDR1 SEHNR and CDR2 FQNEAQ (reference sequence). Trimming removed 3 bases at V and 1 base at J, with 12 bases between. The CDR3 is CASSFGSLGNTEAFF. CDR3 nucleotides: TGTGCCAGCAGCTTTGGGTCCTTGGGGAACACTGAAGCTTTCTTT.

This clone was observed once. The J gene is TRBJ2-2, the V gene TRBV12-3 or TRBV12-4, with TRBD2 as a possible D gene (5 bases). The CDR3 runs 11 residues. V was trimmed by 6 bases and J by 13 bases, leaving 12 bases between them. Written as DNA, the CDR3 is TGTGCCAGCAGCTTGGAGGTTGGGCTGTTTTTT. Translated, it gives CASSLEVGLFF.

This chain links TRBV3-1 (or the pseudogene TRBV3-2) with TRBJ1-1; D unclear. This CDR3 is built from 14 residues. Trimming removed 6 bases at V and 0 bases at J, with 11 bases between. Per germline, CDR1 LGHDT and CDR2 YNNKEL (reference sequence). CDR3 in DNA: TGTGCCAGCAGTAGAGGCAGCTTGAACACTGAAGCTTTCTTT. It translates to CASSRGSLNTEAFF.

The V call is TRBV6-5, the J call TRBJ1-1; 7 nucleotides align to TRBD1. This CDR3 spans 11 amino acids. The V gene end was trimmed by 6 bases and the J gene end by 8 bases; junction bases not matched to a gene: 3. Germline CDR1 reads MNHEY; CDR2 reads SVGAGI. This CDR3 reads CASRIQGEAFF. The DNA of the CDR3 is TGTGCCAGCAGAATACAGGGGGAAGCTTTCTTT.

This clone was observed once. The V and J genes are TRBV7-6 and TRBJ2-1; D unresolved. Between the trimmed V and J ends, which lost 6 bases and 1 base, there was a span of 7 bases. Per germline, CDR1 SGHVS and CDR2 FNYEAQ. The CDR3 length is 13 residues. CDR3 amino acids: CASREDSYNEQFF. The CDR3 bases are TGTGCCAGCAGAGAGGATTCCTACAATGAGCAGTTCTTC.

This chain joins TRBV6-5 and TRBJ1-1; D unresolved. Between the trimmed V and J ends, which lost 5 bases and 8 bases, there was a span of 9 bases. CDR1 and CDR2 (germline): MNHEY, SVGAGI. The CDR3 has 11 residues. CDR3 amino acids: CASSQNVEAFF. The CDR3, as DNA: TGTGCCAGCAGTCAGAACGTCGAAGCTTTCTTT.

Worth noting for this clone: An end of the junction differs from the germline gene, which may be a read error. V usage is TRBV27 and J usage is TRBJ1-2, with TRBD1 matching 9 bases. Germline lookup yields CDR1 MNHEY and CDR2 SMNVEV (reference sequence). The CDR3 length is 14 residues. The chain's CDR3 is CASRYTGGLLLKYF. CDR3 sequence (DNA): TGTGCCAGCAGATATACAGGGGGCCTCCTTCTTAAATATTTC.

The chain joins TRBV7-9 to TRBJ1-2; 9 bases line up with TRBD1. From germline, CDR1 is SEHNR and CDR2 FQNEAQ (reference sequence). The length of the CDR3 is 17 residues. Trimming took 5 bases from V and 4 from J; bases not matched to a gene: 14. Written as DNA, the CDR3 is TGTGCCAGCAGCCAAGGGACAGGGAAGGTCGGGCCCTATGGCTACACCTTC. Its protein product is CASSQGTGKVGPYGYTF.

V is TRBV18 and J is TRBJ1-5; D ambiguous. The V gene lost 3 bases and the J gene lost 4 bases, with 13 bases spanning the gap. This CDR3 has 15 residues. The germline V gene has CDR1 KGHSH and CDR2 LQKENI. This CDR3 reads CASSPTVGGNQPQHF. CDR3 nucleotides: TGTGCCAGCTCACCGACGGTGGGTGGGAATCAGCCCCAGCATTTT. Looking up the rest from reference TRBV18 and TRBJ1-5 gives the full variable domain: NAGVMQNPRHLVRRRGQEARLRCSPMKGHSHVYWYRQLPEEGLKFMVYLQKENIIDESGMPKERFSAEFPKEGPSILRIQQVVRGDSAAYFCASSPTVGGNQPQHFGDGTRLSIL.

The gene calls are TRBV7-9 and TRBJ1-1; D gene uncertain. With 2 bases removed from V and 6 bases from J, the gap between germline ends came to 4 bases. CDR3 length: 11 residues. Germline values: CDR1 SEHNR, CDR2 FQNEAQ (reference sequence). This CDR3 is CASSLLPEAFF. The CDR3 nucleotides are TGTGCCAGCAGCTTATTACCTGAAGCTTTCTTT. The full variable domain, with the rest looked up from reference TRBV7-9 and TRBJ1-1, is DTGVSQNPRHKITKRGQNVTFRCDPISEHNRLYWYRQTLGQGPEFLTYFQNEAQLEKSRLLSDRFSAERPKGSFSTLEIQRTEQGDSAMYLCASSLLPEAFFGQGTRLTVV.

The chain recombines TRBV6-5 with TRBJ1-5, with TRBD1 matching 8 bases. The CDR3 sequence is 14 residues long. V shed 5 bases and J 3 bases; nucleotides not matched to a gene: 3. Germline V gene data show CDR1 as MNHEY and CDR2 as SVGAGI. CDR3 bases: TGTGCCAGCAGTATGACAGGGGTCAATCAGCCCCAGCATTTT. This sequence encodes CASSMTGVNQPQHF.

The chain links TRBV5-1 to TRBJ2-4; D uncertain. The germline V and J ends were trimmed by 3 bases and 0 bases, with 10 bases remaining between them. The germline V gene encodes CDR1 SGHRS and CDR2 YFSETQ. The CDR3 loop spans 15 amino acids. In DNA form, the CDR3 reads TGCGCCAGCAGCTCCCCTTATCTAGCCAAAAACATTCAGTACTTC. It is translated as CASSSPYLAKNIQYF.

V is TRBV10-3 and J is TRBJ2-5; possibly TRBD2 for D (5 bases). The CDR3 runs to 11 residues. Germline assignment: CDR1 ENHRY and CDR2 SYGVKD. Trimming took 7 bases from V and 5 from J, leaving 8 bases between them. CDR3 protein: CAITSGETQYF. CDR3 bases: TGTGCCATCACCTCGGGGGAGACCCAGTACTTC.

The J gene is TRBJ2-5, the V gene TRBV5-4; D may correspond to TRBD1 or TRBD2 (6 bases each). With 0 bases removed from V and 7 bases from J, the gap between germline ends came to 10 bases. The CDR3 extends over 13 amino acids. The germline V gene encodes CDR1 SGHNT and CDR2 YYREEE (reference sequence). The CDR3 region is CASSLEGGGTQYF. The CDR3 nucleotides read TGTGCCAGCAGCTTGGAGGGGGGAGGGACCCAGTACTTC.

This CDR3 is CASTTGISYNSPLHF. The CDR3 nucleotides are TGTGCCAGTACTACAGGGATCTCCTATAATTCACCCCTCCACTTT. The chain joins TRBV19 to TRBJ1-6, with a tentative D call TRBD1 (6 bases). Looked up from germline, CDR1 is LNHDA and CDR2 is SQIVND (reference sequence). This CDR3 contains 15 residues. The germline V and J ends were trimmed by 7 bases and 0 bases, with 10 bases remaining between them.

The chain combines TRBV5-1 with TRBJ1-1; D not resolved. This CDR3 has 15 amino acids. The V end was cut by 0 bases, the J end by 0 bases, with 9 bases between. Germline CDR1 SGHRS, CDR2 YFSETQ. The CDR3 loop is CASSLEGFLNTEAFF. CDR3 bases: TGCGCCAGCAGCTTGGAAGGGTTCTTGAACACTGAAGCTTTCTTT.